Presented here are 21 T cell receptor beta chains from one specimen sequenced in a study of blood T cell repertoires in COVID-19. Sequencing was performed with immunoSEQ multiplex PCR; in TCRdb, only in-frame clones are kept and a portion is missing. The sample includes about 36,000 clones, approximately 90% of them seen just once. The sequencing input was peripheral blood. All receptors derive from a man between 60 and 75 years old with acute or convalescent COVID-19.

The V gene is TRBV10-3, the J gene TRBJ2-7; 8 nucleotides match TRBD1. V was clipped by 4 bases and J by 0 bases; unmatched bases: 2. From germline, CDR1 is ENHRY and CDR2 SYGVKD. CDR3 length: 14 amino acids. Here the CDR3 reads CAISGTGSSYEQYF. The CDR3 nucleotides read TGTGCCATCAGTGGGACAGGGAGCTCCTACGAGCAGTACTTC.

CDR3 amino acids: CASSSRGGTGQNQPQHF. Here the CDR3 DNA reads TGTGCCAGCAGTTCACGGGGGGGGACGGGGCAAAATCAGCCCCAGCATTTT. The chain couples TRBV28 to TRBJ1-5; possible D gene TRBD1, 5 bases. V lost 4 bases, J lost 4 bases, and 20 bases lay in between. This CDR3 is 17 amino acids long. In germline, CDR1 is MDHEN, CDR2 SYDVKM.

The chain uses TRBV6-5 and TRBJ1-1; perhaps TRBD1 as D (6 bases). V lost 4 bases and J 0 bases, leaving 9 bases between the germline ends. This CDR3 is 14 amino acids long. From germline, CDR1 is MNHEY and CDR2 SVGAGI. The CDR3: CASSFNRVNTEAFF. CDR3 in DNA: TGTGCCAGCAGTTTCAACAGGGTGAACACTGAAGCTTTCTTT.

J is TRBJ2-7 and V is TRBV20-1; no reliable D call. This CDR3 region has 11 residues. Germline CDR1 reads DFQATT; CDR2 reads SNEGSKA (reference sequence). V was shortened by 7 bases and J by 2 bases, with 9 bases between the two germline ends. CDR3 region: CSVRIPYEQYF. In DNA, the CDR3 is TGCAGTGTGAGGATCCCCTACGAGCAGTACTTC.

The CDR3 sequence: CATSVPLRVRSDTQYF. The CDR3 DNA reads TGTGCCACCAGCGTCCCATTAAGAGTTCGGTCAGATACGCAGTATTTT. The gene calls are TRBV15 and TRBJ2-3; D remains ambiguous. V was pared by 5 bases and J by 4 bases, with 19 bases between. The CDR3 length is 16 residues. Germline V CDR1 and CDR2: LNHNV, YYDKDF (reference sequence). Full variable domain (missing parts from reference TRBV15 and TRBJ2-3): DAMVIQNPRYQVTQFGKPVTLSCSQTLNHNVMYWYQQKSSQAPKLLFHYYDKDFNNEADTPDNFQSRRPNTSFCFLDIRSPGLGDTAMYLCATSVPLRVRSDTQYFGPGTRLTVL.

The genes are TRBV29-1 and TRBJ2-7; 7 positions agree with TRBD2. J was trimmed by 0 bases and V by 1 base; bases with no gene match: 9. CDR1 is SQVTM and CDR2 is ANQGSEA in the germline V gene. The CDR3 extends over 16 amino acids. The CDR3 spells CSVEAGGTGVSYEQYF. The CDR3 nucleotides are TGCAGCGTTGAAGCGGGAGGTACCGGGGTCTCCTACGAGCAGTACTTC.

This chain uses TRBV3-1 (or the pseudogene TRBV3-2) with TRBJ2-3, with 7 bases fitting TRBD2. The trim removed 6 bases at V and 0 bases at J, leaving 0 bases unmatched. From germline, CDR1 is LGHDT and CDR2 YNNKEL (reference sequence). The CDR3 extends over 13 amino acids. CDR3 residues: CASRAGSTDTQYF. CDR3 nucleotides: TGTGCCAGCAGAGCGGGAAGCACAGATACGCAGTATTTT.

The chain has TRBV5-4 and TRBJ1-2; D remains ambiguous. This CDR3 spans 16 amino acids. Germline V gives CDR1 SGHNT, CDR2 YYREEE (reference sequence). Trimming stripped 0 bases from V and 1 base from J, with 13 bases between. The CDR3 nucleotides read TGTGCCAGCAGCTTGGAGACCGGGAGAGGTAACTATGGCTACACCTTC. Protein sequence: CASSLETGRGNYGYTF.

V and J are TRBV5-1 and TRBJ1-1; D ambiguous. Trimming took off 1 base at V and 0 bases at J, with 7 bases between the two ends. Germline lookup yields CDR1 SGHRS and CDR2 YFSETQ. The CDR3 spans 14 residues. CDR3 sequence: CASSLHSMNTEAFF. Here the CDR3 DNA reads TGCGCCAGCAGCTTGCATTCCATGAACACTGAAGCTTTCTTT.

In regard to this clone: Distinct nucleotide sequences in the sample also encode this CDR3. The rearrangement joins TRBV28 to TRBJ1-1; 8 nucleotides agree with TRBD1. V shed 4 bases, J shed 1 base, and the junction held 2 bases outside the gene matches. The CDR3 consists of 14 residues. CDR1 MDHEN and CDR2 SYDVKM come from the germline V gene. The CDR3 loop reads CASSSGQGNTEAFF. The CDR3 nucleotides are TGTGCCAGCAGTTCCGGACAGGGGAACACTGAAGCTTTCTTT.

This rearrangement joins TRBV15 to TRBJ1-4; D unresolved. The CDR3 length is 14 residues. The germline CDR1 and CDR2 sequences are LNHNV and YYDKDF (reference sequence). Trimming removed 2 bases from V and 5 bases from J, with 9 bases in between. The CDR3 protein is CATSRHTRNEKLFF. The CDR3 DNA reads TGTGCCACCAGCAGACATACTCGGAATGAAAAACTGTTTTTT. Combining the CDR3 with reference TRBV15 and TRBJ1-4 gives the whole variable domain DAMVIQNPRYQVTQFGKPVTLSCSQTLNHNVMYWYQQKSSQAPKLLFHYYDKDFNNEADTPDNFQSRRPNTSFCFLDIRSPGLGDTAMYLCATSRHTRNEKLFFGSGTQLSVL.

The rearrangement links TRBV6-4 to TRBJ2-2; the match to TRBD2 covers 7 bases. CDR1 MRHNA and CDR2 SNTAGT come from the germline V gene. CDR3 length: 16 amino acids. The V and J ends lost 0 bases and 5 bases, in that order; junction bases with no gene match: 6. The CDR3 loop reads CASSDSGGSRTGELFF. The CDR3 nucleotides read TGTGCCAGCAGTGACTCGGGCGGGAGTAGAACCGGGGAGCTGTTTTTT.

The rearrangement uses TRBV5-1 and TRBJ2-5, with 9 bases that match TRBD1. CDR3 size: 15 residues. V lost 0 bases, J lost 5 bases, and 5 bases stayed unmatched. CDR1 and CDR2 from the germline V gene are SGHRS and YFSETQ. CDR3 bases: TGCGCCAGCAGCTTGGCCACAGGGGGCGATGAGACCCAGTACTTC. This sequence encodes CASSLATGGDETQYF.

The CDR3 spells CASSLSPRRGHYGYTF. CDR3 DNA: TGCGCCAGCAGCCTTTCGCCGAGAAGGGGTCACTATGGCTACACCTTC. The rearrangement links TRBV5-1 to TRBJ1-2; weak D call: TRBD1 (5 bases). Trimming removed 4 bases from V and 3 bases from J, with 19 bases in between. This CDR3 has 16 amino acids. Looked up from germline, CDR1 is SGHRS and CDR2 is YFSETQ.

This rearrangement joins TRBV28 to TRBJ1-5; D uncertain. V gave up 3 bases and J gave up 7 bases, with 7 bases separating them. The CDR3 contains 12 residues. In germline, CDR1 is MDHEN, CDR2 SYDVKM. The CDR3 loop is CASSFGLQPQHF. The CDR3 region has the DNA TGTGCCAGCAGTTTCGGACTCCAGCCCCAGCATTTT.

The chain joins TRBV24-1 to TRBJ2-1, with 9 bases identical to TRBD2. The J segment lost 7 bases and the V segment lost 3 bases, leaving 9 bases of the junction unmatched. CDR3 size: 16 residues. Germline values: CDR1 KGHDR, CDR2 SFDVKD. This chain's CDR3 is CATSDELAGSRNEQFF. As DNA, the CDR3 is TGTGCCACCAGTGATGAACTAGCGGGCTCAAGGAATGAGCAGTTCTTC.

This CDR3 is CSVDTTGSEKLFF. In nucleotides, the CDR3 is TGCAGCGTTGACACCACAGGGAGTGAAAAACTGTTTTTT. V usage is TRBV29-1 and J usage is TRBJ1-4; D is perhaps TRBD1 (6 bases). The CDR3 is 13 residues long. The ends were cut back, 3 bases at V and 7 bases at J, with 12 bases in the middle. Per the germline V gene, CDR1 is SQVTM and CDR2 is ANQGSEA.

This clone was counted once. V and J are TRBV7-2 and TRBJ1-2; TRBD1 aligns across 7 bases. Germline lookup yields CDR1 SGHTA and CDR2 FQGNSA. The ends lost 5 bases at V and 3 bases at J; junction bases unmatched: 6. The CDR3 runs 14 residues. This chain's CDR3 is CASSPDRDYYGYTF. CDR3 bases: TGTGCCAGCAGCCCAGACAGGGACTACTATGGCTACACCTTC.

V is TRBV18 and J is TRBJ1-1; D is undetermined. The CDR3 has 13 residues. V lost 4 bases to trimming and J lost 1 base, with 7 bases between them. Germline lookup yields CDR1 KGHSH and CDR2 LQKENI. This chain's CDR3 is CASSQSGNTEAFF. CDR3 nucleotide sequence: TGTGCCAGCTCACAATCCGGGAACACTGAAGCTTTCTTT.

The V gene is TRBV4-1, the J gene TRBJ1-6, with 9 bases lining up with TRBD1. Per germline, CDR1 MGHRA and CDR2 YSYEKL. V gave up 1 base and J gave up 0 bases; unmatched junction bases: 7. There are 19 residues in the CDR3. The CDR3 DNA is TGCGCCAGCAGCCAAGCATACAGGGGGCAAAGCTCCTATAATTCACCCCTCCACTTT. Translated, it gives CASSQAYRGQSSYNSPLHF.

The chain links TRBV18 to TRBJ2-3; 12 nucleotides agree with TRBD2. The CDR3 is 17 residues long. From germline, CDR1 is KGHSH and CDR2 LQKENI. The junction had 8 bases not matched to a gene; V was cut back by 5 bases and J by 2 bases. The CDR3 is CASSRRLAGEVTDTQYF. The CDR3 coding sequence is TGTGCCAGCTCAAGACGACTAGCGGGGGAGGTCACAGATACGCAGTATTTT.